These T cell receptor beta chains were read from a single sample in a study of T cell repertoires in cytomegalovirus infection. The antigens these receptors bind are not known. TCRdb recomputed calls from the reads with MiXCR, one row per CDR3 protein. The repertoire has some 800,000 distinct CDR3 sequences, about 28% of them found once; the top ten carry around 14%. Sequenced material: cultured CD8+ T cells from PBMCs, taken from culture after CMV antigen stimulation. The receptors derive from a human donor in good health (CMV status not recorded). Some clones in this sample may be carry-over from other donors' samples. CDR3s include the opening cysteine and the closing phenylalanine or tryptophan. The D gene is left open where the match is weak. Expanded clones get a size class; other rows say once, few or many, or leave the size out.

V	J	size	D	CDR3	DNA
TRBV7-6	TRBJ1-1	NA	NA	CASRRGTVEAFF	TGTGCCAGCAGAAGAGGTACAGTCGAAGCTTTCTTT
TRBV27	TRBJ2-7	NA	TRBD1	CASSPTGEEQYF	TGTGCCAGCAGCCCGACAGGGGAAGAGCAGTACTTC
TRBV2	TRBJ2-5	NA	TRBD1	CAIVPIGQGETQYF	TGTGCCATCGTTCCAATAGGACAGGGAGAGACCCAGTACTTC
TRBV7-2	TRBJ1-3	many	NA	CASRLGNTIYF	TGTGCCAGTCGACTCGGGAACACCATATATTTT
TRBV29-1	TRBJ2-7	NA	NA	CSVVTGTASYEQYF	TGCAGCGTCGTTACCGGGACGGCGTCCTACGAGCAGTACTTC
TRBV7-9	TRBJ1-5	NA	NA	CASSSTYSNQPQHF	TGTGCCAGCAGCTCCACTTATAGCAATCAGCCCCAGCATTTT
TRBV7-9	TRBJ2-1	NA	NA	CASLGLEDNSYNEQFF	TGTGCCAGCTTGGGCCTAGAAGACAACTCCTACAATGAGCAGTTCTTC
TRBV7-6	TRBJ2-3	few	NA	CASSFQADTDTQYF	TGTGCTAGCAGCTTCCAGGCCGACACAGATACGCAGTATTTT
TRBV7-6	TRBJ2-1	NA	TRBD1	CASSLETGGSYNEQFF	TGTGCCAGCAGCTTAGAGACAGGGGGCTCCTACAATGAGCAGTTCTTC
TRBV7-2	TRBJ2-3	many	TRBD1	CASSPGDRPTDTQYF	TGTGCCAGCAGCCCTGGGGACAGGCCGACAGATACGCAGTATTTT
TRBV6-5	TRBJ2-1	NA	NA	CASSYGTTYNEQFF	TGTGCCAGCAGTTACGGGACAACTTACAATGAGCAGTTCTTC
TRBV2	TRBJ1-2	NA	NA	CTSRMTVNGYGYTF	TGTACCAGCAGGATGACTGTCAATGGCTATGGCTACACCTTC
TRBV29-1	TRBJ1-2	NA	NA	CSAPQGNYGYTF	TGCAGCGCCCCACAGGGTAATTATGGCTACACCTTC
TRBV7-6	TRBJ2-1	many	NA	CASSLGRSYNEQFF	TGTGCCAGCAGCTTGGGACGCTCCTACAATGAGCAGTTCTTC
TRBV12-3/TRBV12-4	TRBJ2-2	many	NA	CASSFVPALGELFF	TGTGCCAGCAGTTTCGTACCAGCCCTAGGGGAGCTGTTTTTT
TRBV4-3	TRBJ2-3	NA	NA	CASSQEASTDTQYF	TGCGCCAGCAGCCAAGAGGCTAGCACAGATACGCAGTATTTT
TRBV28	TRBJ2-5	few	TRBD1	CASSTHGQGMQTQYF	TGTGCCAGCAGTACCCACGGACAGGGGATGCAGACCCAGTACTTC
TRBV6-5	TRBJ2-1	NA	TRBD2	CASSYRPLAGAYNKQFF	TGTGCCAGCAGTTACCGTCCACTAGCGGGAGCCTACAATAAGCAGTTCTTC